This is a list of T cell receptor beta chains from one sample in a study of blood T cell repertoires in COVID-19. The protocol was immunoSEQ multiplex PCR, while the TCRdb copy is restricted to in-frame clones and leaves out a portion. The profile shows hundreds of thousands of clones, approximately 86% of them singletons. Input material: peripheral blood. The source of these receptors is a woman in her fifties or sixties with COVID-19, enrolled during active disease. Each CDR3 is given with its conserved first and last residue. Fields, in order: CDR3 protein, CDR3 DNA, V gene, D gene, clone size, J gene. A D gene is named only where the DNA matches it firmly. Only some rows state a clone size, as once, few, many or a class for expanded clones.

CDR3: CATSPGGGGYTF; DNA: TGTGCCACCAGCCCGGGGGGCGGTGGCTACACCTTC; V: TRBV2; D: NA; size: NA; J: TRBJ1-2
CDR3: CASSPTYEQYF; DNA: TGTGCCAGCAGCCCAACCTACGAGCAGTACTTC; V: TRBV3-1/TRBV3-2; D: NA; size: once; J: TRBJ2-7
CDR3: CASSQPPGQGRNTIYF; DNA: TGCGCCAGCAGCCAACCCCCGGGACAGGGGAGAAACACCATATATTTT; V: TRBV4-1; D: TRBD1; size: NA; J: TRBJ1-3
CDR3: CASSAGDQPQHF; DNA: TGTGCCAGCAGTGCCGGGGATCAGCCCCAGCATTTT; V: TRBV12-3/TRBV12-4; D: NA; size: NA; J: TRBJ1-5
CDR3: CASVAGGESDTQYF; DNA: TGTGCCAGTGTTGCAGGGGGCGAATCGGATACGCAGTATTTT; V: TRBV19; D: TRBD1; size: NA; J: TRBJ2-3
CDR3: CASSPLDRVDEQFF; DNA: TGCGCCAGCAGCCCGCTGGACAGAGTCGATGAGCAGTTCTTC; V: TRBV5-1; D: NA; size: NA; J: TRBJ2-1
CDR3: CASSVSGAQETQYF; DNA: TGTGCCAGCAGCGTATCTGGAGCCCAAGAGACCCAGTACTTC; V: TRBV9; D: NA; size: once; J: TRBJ2-5
CDR3: CASSYTGRDGNTIYF; DNA: TGTGCCAGCAGCTATACGGGGCGGGACGGAAACACCATATATTTT; V: TRBV7-9; D: NA; size: NA; J: TRBJ1-3
CDR3: CASSFDRGTTEAFF; DNA: TGTGCCAGCAGCTTCGACAGGGGAACCACTGAAGCTTTCTTT; V: TRBV5-4; D: TRBD1; size: NA; J: TRBJ1-1
CDR3: CASSSSGDRGPNTYEQYF; DNA: TGTGCCAGCAGTAGTTCGGGAGACAGGGGGCCGAATACCTACGAGCAGTACTTC; V: TRBV25-1; D: TRBD1; size: NA; J: TRBJ2-7
CDR3: CAWTQGAYGYTF; DNA: TGTGCCTGGACCCAGGGGGCCTATGGCTACACCTTC; V: TRBV30; D: TRBD1; size: NA; J: TRBJ1-2
CDR3: CASSQEGTAYGYTF; DNA: TGCGCCAGCAGCCAAGAGGGGACAGCATATGGCTACACCTTC; V: TRBV4-1; D: TRBD1; size: NA; J: TRBJ1-2
CDR3: CASSLDRGIGYTF; DNA: TGTGCCAGCAGCCTCGACAGGGGAATTGGCTACACCTTC; V: TRBV28; D: TRBD1; size: NA; J: TRBJ1-2
CDR3: CASSQGGATGGTDTQYF; DNA: TGTGCCAGCAGCCAAGGGGGGGCGACAGGGGGCACAGATACGCAGTATTTT; V: TRBV3-1/TRBV3-2; D: TRBD1; size: NA; J: TRBJ2-3
CDR3: CAWKRQGIESNQPQHF; DNA: TGTGCCTGGAAGAGACAGGGTATAGAAAGCAATCAGCCCCAGCATTTT; V: TRBV30; D: TRBD1; size: NA; J: TRBJ1-5
CDR3: CASSSREQETQYF; DNA: TGTGCCAGCAGCTCGCGGGAGCAAGAGACCCAGTACTTC; V: TRBV7-2; D: TRBD2; size: NA; J: TRBJ2-5
CDR3: CASSLGGRTMAETQYF; DNA: TGTGCCAGCAGCTTAGGAGGAAGGACTATGGCTGAGACCCAGTACTTC; V: TRBV11-3; D: NA; size: NA; J: TRBJ2-5
CDR3: CASSLTGQTYEQYF; DNA: TGTGCCAGCAGTTTAACAGGACAAACCTACGAGCAGTACTTC; V: TRBV6-6; D: NA; size: NA; J: TRBJ2-7
CDR3: CASSIGLAGASETQYF; DNA: TGTGCCAGTAGTATAGGGCTAGCGGGGGCCTCAGAAACCCAGTACTTC; V: TRBV19; D: TRBD2; size: NA; J: TRBJ2-5
CDR3: CASRGTTNYGYTF; DNA: TGTGCCAGCAGAGGGACAACTAACTATGGCTACACCTTC; V: TRBV2; D: NA; size: NA; J: TRBJ1-2
CDR3: CASSQLVGGTEAFF; DNA: TGTGCCAGCAGCCAATTGGTAGGGGGCACTGAAGCTTTCTTT; V: TRBV3-1/TRBV3-2; D: NA; size: NA; J: TRBJ1-1
CDR3: CASSVGTGSQPQHF; DNA: TGTGCCAGCAGCGTAGGGACAGGGAGTCAGCCCCAGCATTTT; V: TRBV9; D: TRBD1; size: NA; J: TRBJ1-5
CDR3: CASSPDRRTGELFF; DNA: TGTGCCAGCAGCCCCGACAGACGCACCGGGGAGCTGTTTTTT; V: TRBV7-9; D: NA; size: NA; J: TRBJ2-2
CDR3: CASSQAPGQGVEGSQTQYF; DNA: TGCGCCAGCAGCCAGGCCCCCGGACAGGGAGTGGAGGGAAGCCAGACCCAGTACTTC; V: TRBV4-1; D: TRBD1; size: NA; J: TRBJ2-5
CDR3: CASSARQISVYEQYF; DNA: TGTGCCAGCAGCGCGCGACAGATTTCAGTCTACGAGCAGTACTTC; V: TRBV5-6; D: NA; size: NA; J: TRBJ2-7
CDR3: CAIPRVGSGRYGYTF; DNA: TGTGCCATCCCCAGGGTGGGGTCAGGGCGCTATGGCTACACCTTC; V: TRBV5-4; D: NA; size: NA; J: TRBJ1-2
CDR3: CASSLVSRVNTEAFF; DNA: TGTGCCAGCAGCTTAGTTAGCAGGGTGAACACTGAAGCTTTCTTT; V: TRBV7-2; D: NA; size: NA; J: TRBJ1-1
CDR3: CAWTQGDRNTGELFF; DNA: TGTGCCTGGACTCAGGGGGATAGGAACACCGGGGAGCTGTTTTTT; V: TRBV30; D: TRBD1; size: once; J: TRBJ2-2
CDR3: CASSLIGGEYF; DNA: TGTGCCAGCAGTTTGATAGGAGGGGAGTACTTC; V: TRBV5-5; D: NA; size: NA; J: TRBJ2-5
CDR3: CASSPGAGGSSPLHF; DNA: TGTGCCAGCAGCCCGGGGGCAGGGGGAAGTTCACCCCTCCACTTT; V: TRBV3-1/TRBV3-2; D: TRBD1; size: once; J: TRBJ1-6
CDR3: CASSYPGQNNEQFF; DNA: TGTGCCAGCAGTTACCCGGGACAAAACAATGAGCAGTTCTTC; V: TRBV6-6; D: NA; size: once; J: TRBJ2-1